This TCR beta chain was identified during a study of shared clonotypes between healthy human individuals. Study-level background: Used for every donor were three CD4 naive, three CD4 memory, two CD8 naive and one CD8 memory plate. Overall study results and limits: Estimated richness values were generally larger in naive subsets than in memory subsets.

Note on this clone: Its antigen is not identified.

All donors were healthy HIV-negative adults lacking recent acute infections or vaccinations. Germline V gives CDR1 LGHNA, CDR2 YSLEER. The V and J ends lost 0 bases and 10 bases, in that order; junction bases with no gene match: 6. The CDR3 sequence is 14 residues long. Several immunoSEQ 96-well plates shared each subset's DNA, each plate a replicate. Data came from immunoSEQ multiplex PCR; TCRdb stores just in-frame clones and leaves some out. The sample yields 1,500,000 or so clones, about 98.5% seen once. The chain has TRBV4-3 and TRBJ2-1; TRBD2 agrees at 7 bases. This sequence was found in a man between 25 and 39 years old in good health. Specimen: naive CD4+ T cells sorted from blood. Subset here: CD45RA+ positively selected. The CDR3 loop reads CASSQEVPSGEQFF. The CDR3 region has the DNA TGCGCCAGCAGCCAAGAAGTTCCTAGCGGAGAGCAGTTCTTC.